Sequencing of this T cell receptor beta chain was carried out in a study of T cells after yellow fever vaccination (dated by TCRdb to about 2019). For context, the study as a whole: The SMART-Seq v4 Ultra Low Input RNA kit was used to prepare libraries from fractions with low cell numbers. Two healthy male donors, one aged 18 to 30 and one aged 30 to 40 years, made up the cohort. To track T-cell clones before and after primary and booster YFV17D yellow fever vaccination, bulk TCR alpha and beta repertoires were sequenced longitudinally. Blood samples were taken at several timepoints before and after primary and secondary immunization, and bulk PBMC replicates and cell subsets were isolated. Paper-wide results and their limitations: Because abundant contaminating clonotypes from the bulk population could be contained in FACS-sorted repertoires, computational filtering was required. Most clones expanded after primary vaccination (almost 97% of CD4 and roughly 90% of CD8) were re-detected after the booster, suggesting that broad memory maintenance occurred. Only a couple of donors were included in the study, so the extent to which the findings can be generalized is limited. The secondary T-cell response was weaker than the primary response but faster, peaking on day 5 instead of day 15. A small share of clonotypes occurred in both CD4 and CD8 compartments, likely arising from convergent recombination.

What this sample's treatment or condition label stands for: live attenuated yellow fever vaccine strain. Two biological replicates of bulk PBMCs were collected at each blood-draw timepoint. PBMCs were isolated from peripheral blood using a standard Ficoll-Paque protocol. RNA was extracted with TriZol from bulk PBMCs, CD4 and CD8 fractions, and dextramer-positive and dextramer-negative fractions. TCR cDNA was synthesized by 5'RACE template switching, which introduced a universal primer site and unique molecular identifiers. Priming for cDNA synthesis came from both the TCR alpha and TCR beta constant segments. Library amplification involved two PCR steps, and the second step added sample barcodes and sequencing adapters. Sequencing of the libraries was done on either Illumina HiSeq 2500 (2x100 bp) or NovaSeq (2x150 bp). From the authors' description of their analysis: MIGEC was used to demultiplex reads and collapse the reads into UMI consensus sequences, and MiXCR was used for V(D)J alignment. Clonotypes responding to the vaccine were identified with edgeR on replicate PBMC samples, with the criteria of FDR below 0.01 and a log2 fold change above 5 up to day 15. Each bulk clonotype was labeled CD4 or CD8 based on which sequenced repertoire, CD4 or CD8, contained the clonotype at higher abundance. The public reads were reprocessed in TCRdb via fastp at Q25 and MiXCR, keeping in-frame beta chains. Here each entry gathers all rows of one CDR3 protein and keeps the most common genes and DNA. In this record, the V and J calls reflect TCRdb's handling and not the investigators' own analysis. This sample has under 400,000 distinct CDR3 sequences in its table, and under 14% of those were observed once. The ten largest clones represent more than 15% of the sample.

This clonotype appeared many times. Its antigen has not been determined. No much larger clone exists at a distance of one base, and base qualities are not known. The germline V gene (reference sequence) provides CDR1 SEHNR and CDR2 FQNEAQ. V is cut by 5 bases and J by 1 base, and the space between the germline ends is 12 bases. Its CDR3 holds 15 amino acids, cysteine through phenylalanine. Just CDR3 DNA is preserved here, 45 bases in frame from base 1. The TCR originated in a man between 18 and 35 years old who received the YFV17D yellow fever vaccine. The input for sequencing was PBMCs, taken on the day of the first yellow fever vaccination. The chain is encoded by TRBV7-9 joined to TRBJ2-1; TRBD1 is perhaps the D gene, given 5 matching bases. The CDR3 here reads CASSQGRASYNEQFF. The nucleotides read TGTGCCAGCAGCCAGGGAAGGGCTTCCTACAATGAGCAGTTCTTC.